The subject of this entry is one T cell receptor (beta chain). Its antigen is not known. It was 5'RACE with constant-segment primers that produced the TCR alpha and TCR beta cDNA libraries, which carried sample barcodes and UMIs. TCRdb processed the 5' RACE reads anew with MiXCR; each CDR3 protein has one entry. The sample has hundreds of thousands of distinct CDR3 sequences; 28% are singletons. This sample stems from a study of T-cell memory formation after mild COVID-19. Across the whole study: TCR clusters largely stayed donor specific. Study findings and constraints: In pre-infection memory, a portion of responding clones appeared, which suggested that cross-reactive memory joined. Clones contracting over day 15 to 85 were CD4/CD8 balanced, with later expanders leaning CD4+.

Germline CDR1 is MGHRA and CDR2 is YSYEKL. V gave up 0 bases and J gave up 6 bases, with 21 bases separating them. The CDR3 totals 17 residues. The receptor was derived from an adult woman who had mild COVID-19 (a few samples of this study predate the infection). Cell type and time point are not known. Sequencing input: PBMCs or a T cell subset sorted from them (not recorded which). The chain combines TRBV4-1 with TRBJ2-7, with D maybe TRBD2 (6 bases). CDR3 in DNA: TGCGCCAGCAGCCAAGATTACGGGGGATGGGCCTCACGCGAGCAGTACTTC. Residues: CASSQDYGGWASREQYF.